What follows are 14 T cell receptor beta chains derived from one specimen sequenced in a study of T cells generated in artificial thymic organoids. The antigens of these receptors remain unknown. Reverse primers in the TRAC or TRBC constant regions drove separate semi-nested PCRs for TCRalpha and TCRbeta. TCRdb re-called the 5' RACE reads through MiXCR, storing one row per CDR3 protein. Altogether under 10,000 distinct CDR3 sequences are present, roughly a quarter being singletons, with the ten largest covering more than 3%. The organoids combined MS5 murine stromal cells carrying human DLL1 with human hematopoietic stem and progenitor cells. Organoids were seeded with FACS-purified CD34+CD3- stem and progenitor cells depleted of residual T cells. What was sequenced was naive CD8+ T cells grown in artificial thymic organoids from cord blood stem and progenitor cells. Subset: CD3+TCRalphabeta+CD8SP T cells; for blood, CD45RO-CCR7+ naive CD8+ T cells. Source of these receptors: a human donor who gave cord blood stem cells for thymic organoid culture, a cardiac surgery patient who gave postnatal thymus, or a blood donor (not recorded which).

The sample holds a few counts of this clonotype. The rearrangement links TRBV4-3 to TRBJ2-2; D may be TRBD1 (6 bases). V lost 2 bases to trimming and J lost 1 base, with 17 bases between them. This CDR3 has 18 amino acids. Germline loops: CDR1 LGHNA, CDR2 YSLEER. The CDR3 bases are TGCGCCAGCAGCCAAAAATGTCCAGGGGAGAGGAACACCGGGGAGCTGTTTTTT. It encodes CASSQKCPGERNTGELFF.

This clonotype ranks as medium-sized. The chain's CDR3 is CRGLAGHNEQFF. The CDR3, as DNA: TGCAGGGGACTAGCGGGGCACAATGAGCAGTTCTTC. The rearrangement joins TRBV20-1 to TRBJ2-1, with 13 positions matching TRBD2. The germline V gene has CDR1 DFQATT and CDR2 SNEGSKA (reference sequence). The CDR3 runs to 12 residues.

This clonotype qualifies as medium-sized. V gene TRBV7-9 combines with J gene TRBJ1-5; D is unresolved. CDR3 size: 15 residues. Trimming shortened V by 1 base and J by 2 bases, and 9 bases separated the two germline ends. Germline CDR1 SEHNR, CDR2 FQNEAQ (reference sequence). CDR3 loop: CASSLGDGRNQPQHF. The CDR3, as DNA: TGTGCCAGCAGCTTAGGAGACGGACGCAATCAGCCCCAGCATTTT.

The CDR3 DNA reads TGTGCCTGGAGTGTAACGAGGGCGGGGCGCTCCTACGAGCAGTACTTC. It codes for CAWSVTRAGRSYEQYF. This chain connects TRBV30 to TRBJ2-7, with D tentatively TRBD2 (6 bases). The V end lost 0 bases, the J end lost 0 bases, and 15 bases lay between the germline ends. Germline V gives CDR1 GTSNPN, CDR2 SVGIG (reference sequence). The CDR3 contains 16 residues.

In its sample, this clonotype is medium-sized (0.01 to 0.1%). The chain joins TRBV7-6 to TRBJ1-1; 12 bases fit TRBD1. From germline, CDR1 is SGHVS and CDR2 FNYEAQ. Trimming cost V 6 bases and J 1 base; bases outside gene matches: 6. The CDR3 sequence is 16 residues long. The CDR3 coding sequence is TGTGCCAGCAGAGGGACAGGGGGCAATCGGAACACTGAAGCTTTCTTT. It codes for CASRGTGGNRNTEAFF.

By its share, this clonotype is medium-sized (0.01 to 0.1%). The chain combines TRBV18 with TRBJ1-1; D not resolved. Germline CDR1 KGHSH, CDR2 LQKENI. V lost 3 bases and J lost 0, with 8 bases in between. This CDR3 is built from 14 residues. CDR3 sequence (DNA): TGTGCCAGCTCACCCCAGAGAGTGAACACTGAAGCTTTCTTT. This translates into CASSPQRVNTEAFF.

Notes on this clonotype: A read error is possible here, since a much larger clone lies one base away. V is TRBV9 and J is TRBJ2-7; D may be TRBD1 (6 bases). This CDR3 spans 14 amino acids. Germline CDR1 is SGDLS and CDR2 is YYNGEE. CDR3 DNA: TGTGCCGGCAGCCCACAGGGACACTCCTACGAGCAGTACTTC. Translated: CAGSPQGHSYEQYF.

A word on this clonotype: Germline and junction disagree at one end, which may indicate a read error. CDR3 bases: TGCGCCGGCAGCCCACGGGACAGGGGCGGCTACGAGCAGTACTTC. It is translated as CAGSPRDRGGYEQYF. The rearrangement joins TRBV4-1 to TRBJ2-7; 10 bases line up with TRBD1. CDR1 is MGHRA and CDR2 is YSYEKL in the germline V gene. The CDR3 sequence is 15 residues long.

The V and J genes are TRBV20-1 and TRBJ2-3; TRBD1 matches at 9 bases. The germline gives CDR1 DFQATT, CDR2 SNEGSKA (reference sequence). V was pared by 3 bases and J by 1 base, with 2 bases of the junction left unmatched. The CDR3 has 14 residues. CDR3 sequence (DNA): TGCAGTGCTAGGGGACAGGGATGCACAGATACGCAGTATTTT. Translated, it gives CSARGQGCTDTQYF.

The chain carries TRBV27 and TRBJ2-2; no clear D gene. The CDR3 is made up of 15 amino acids. Deletions cut 1 base from V and 5 bases from J, with 11 bases between. Germline-derived CDR1 and CDR2 are MNHEY and SMNVEV (reference sequence). The CDR3 here is CASSLLGSVTGELFF. The CDR3 nucleotides are TGTGCCAGCAGTTTATTGGGTTCTGTGACCGGGGAGCTGTTTTTT.

This clonotype was found a few times. The chain has TRBV12-3 or TRBV12-4 and TRBJ1-1; 9 bases align to TRBD1. This CDR3 has 14 amino acids. V lost 6 bases, J lost 5 bases, and 7 bases stayed unmatched. CDR3 in amino acids: CASSWDRERTEAFF. In DNA, the CDR3 is TGTGCCAGCAGCTGGGACAGGGAGAGAACTGAAGCTTTCTTT.

This clonotype counts as medium-sized (0.01 to 0.1%). The chain uses TRBV10-3 and TRBJ2-2; D not resolved. Germline loops: CDR1 ENHRY, CDR2 SYGVKD. V was cut by 2 bases and J by 5 bases, with 6 bases left in between. This CDR3 is 13 amino acids long. CDR3 coding DNA: TGTGCCATCAGTGAGAGGGTAACCGGGGAGCTGTTTTTT. As protein: CAISERVTGELFF.

This clonotype was detected only a few times. At one boundary the junction diverges from the germline segment, which might be a read error. This chain uses TRBV18 with TRBJ1-5, with 7 bases matching TRBD1. The CDR3 length is 15 residues. Per germline, CDR1 KGHSH and CDR2 LQKENI. The chain's CDR3 is CASSPHRGRDQPQHF. Written as DNA, the CDR3 is TGTGCCAGCTCCCCACACAGGGGCCGGGATCAGCCCCAGCATTTT. The full variable domain, its missing parts supplied by reference TRBV18 and TRBJ1-5, is NAGVMQNPRHLVRRRGQEARLRCSPMKGHSHVYWYRQLPEEGLKFMVYLQKENIIDESGMPKERFSAEFPKEGPSILRIQQVVRGDSAAYFCASSPHRGRDQPQHFGDGTRLSIL.

The DNA of the CDR3 is TGTGCCAGCAGTGAGGGGTGTTTCTGGGGGCTCTACAATGAGCAGTTCTTC. Translating gives CASSEGCFWGLYNEQFF. The V call is TRBV2, the J call TRBJ2-1, with D tentatively TRBD1 (6 bases). V lost 3 bases, J lost 3 bases, and 18 bases lay in between. CDR3 length: 17 amino acids. In germline, CDR1 is SNHLY, CDR2 FYNNEI.